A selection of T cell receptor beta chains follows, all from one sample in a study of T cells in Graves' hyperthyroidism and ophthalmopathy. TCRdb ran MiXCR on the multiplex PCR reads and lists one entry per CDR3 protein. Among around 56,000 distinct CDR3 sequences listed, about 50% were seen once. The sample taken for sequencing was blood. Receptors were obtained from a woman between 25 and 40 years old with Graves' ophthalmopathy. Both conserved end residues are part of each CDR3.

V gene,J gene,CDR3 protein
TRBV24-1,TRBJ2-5,CATRKDQETQYF
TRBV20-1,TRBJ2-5,CSVTSGSLAETRYF
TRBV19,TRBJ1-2,CASTRWWDSNYGYTF
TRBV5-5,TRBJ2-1,CASSQAKGGEQFF
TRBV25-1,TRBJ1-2,CVSRGVRGRTATSHGYTF
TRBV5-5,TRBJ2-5,CASSRLAGPEETQYF
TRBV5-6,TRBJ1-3,CASSPDRGISGNTIYF
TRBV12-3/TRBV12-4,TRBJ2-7,CASTRGGLTGEQYF
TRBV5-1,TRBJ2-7,CASSLKGQGGYYEQYF
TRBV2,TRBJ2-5,CASSRGTPQGTQYF
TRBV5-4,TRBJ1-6,CASSFGLNSPLHF
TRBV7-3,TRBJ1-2,CASSPGGGSYGYTF
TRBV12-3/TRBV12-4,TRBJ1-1,CASSLGIGYYREAFF
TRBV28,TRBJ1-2,CASSPGNAGYTF
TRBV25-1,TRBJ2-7,CASSERGTDRYEQYF
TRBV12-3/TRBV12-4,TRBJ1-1,CASRRRTEAFF
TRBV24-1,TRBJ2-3,CATSAQGGTDTQYF
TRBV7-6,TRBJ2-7,CASSPRAGDGGELYF
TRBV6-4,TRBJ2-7,CASSDSKYHQYRGLHEQYF
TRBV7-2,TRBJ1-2,CASSLVRGGGYTF